These T cell receptor beta chains were read from a single sample in a study of T cell repertoires in cytomegalovirus infection. TCRdb analysed the reads with MiXCR anew, one entry per CDR3 protein. This sample has approximately 630,000 distinct CDR3 sequences, with 24% found just once. Sequenced: CD8+ T cells from PBMCs. The receptors stem from a human donor in good health (CMV status not recorded). Some clones in this sample may be carry-over from other donors' samples. The CDR3 runs from the conserved cysteine through the conserved F or W. The D gene is left open where the match is weak. Expanded clones are given a class, and other clones once, few, many or no size at all.

d_gene: NA; abundance: NA; v_gene: TRBV20-1; j_gene: TRBJ1-5; CDR3aa: CSARRGNQPQHF; CDR3nt: TGCAGTGCTAGACGGGGGAATCAGCCCCAGCATTTT
d_gene: NA; abundance: NA; v_gene: TRBV7-9; j_gene: TRBJ2-1; CDR3aa: CASNPLDSHNEQFF; CDR3nt: TGTGCCAGCAACCCTCTAGACAGCCACAATGAGCAGTTCTTC
d_gene: TRBD2; abundance: NA; v_gene: TRBV28; j_gene: TRBJ2-5; CDR3aa: CASSIAGGETQYF; CDR3nt: TGTGCCAGCAGTATAGCGGGGGGGGAGACCCAGTACTTC
d_gene: TRBD2; abundance: NA; v_gene: TRBV28; j_gene: TRBJ2-4; CDR3aa: CASKRGEGAKNIQYF; CDR3nt: TGTGCCAGCAAACGAGGGGAGGGAGCCAAAAACATTCAGTACTTC
d_gene: TRBD1; abundance: NA; v_gene: TRBV2; j_gene: TRBJ1-1; CDR3aa: CASSEDRGFTEAFF; CDR3nt: TGTGCCAGCAGTGAGGACAGGGGATTCACTGAAGCTTTCTTT
d_gene: NA; abundance: NA; v_gene: TRBV28; j_gene: TRBJ2-2; CDR3aa: CASSPQGDTGELFF; CDR3nt: TGTGCCAGCAGTCCCCAAGGGGACACCGGGGAGCTGTTTTTT
d_gene: TRBD1; abundance: few; v_gene: TRBV29-1; j_gene: TRBJ2-5; CDR3aa: CSVPGTGIETQYF; CDR3nt: TGCAGCGTTCCCGGGACAGGGATAGAGACCCAGTACTTC
d_gene: TRBD1; abundance: NA; v_gene: TRBV10-3; j_gene: TRBJ1-1; CDR3aa: CAISESRQGSDTEAFF; CDR3nt: TGTGCCATCAGTGAGTCCCGACAGGGCTCCGACACTGAAGCTTTCTTT
d_gene: NA; abundance: NA; v_gene: TRBV6-1; j_gene: TRBJ1-1; CDR3aa: CACTGDNTEAFF; CDR3nt: TGTGCCTGCACCGGGGACAACACTGAAGCTTTCTTT
d_gene: TRBD2; abundance: many; v_gene: TRBV7-6; j_gene: TRBJ2-1; CDR3aa: CASSLGGAGAYNEQFF; CDR3nt: TGTGCCAGCAGCTTAGGTGGAGCGGGGGCCTACAATGAGCAGTTCTTC
d_gene: NA; abundance: many; v_gene: TRBV12-3/TRBV12-4; j_gene: TRBJ2-3; CDR3aa: CASSFNRLHSTDTQYF; CDR3nt: TGTGCCAGCAGTTTCAACAGGCTTCATAGCACAGATACGCAGTATTTT
d_gene: TRBD1; abundance: many; v_gene: TRBV7-9; j_gene: TRBJ2-5; CDR3aa: CASTQTGRRETQYF; CDR3nt: TGTGCCAGCACGCAGACAGGGCGGAGAGAGACCCAGTACTTC
d_gene: NA; abundance: few; v_gene: TRBV20-1; j_gene: TRBJ2-1; CDR3aa: CSARFALRGGWDEQFF; CDR3nt: TGCAGTGCTAGGTTCGCCCTGAGGGGGGGATGGGATGAGCAGTTCTTC
d_gene: TRBD1; abundance: many; v_gene: TRBV7-2; j_gene: TRBJ1-3; CDR3aa: CASSRQGFSGNTIYF; CDR3nt: TGTGCCAGCAGCAGACAGGGCTTCTCTGGAAACACCATATATTTT
d_gene: TRBD1; abundance: NA; v_gene: TRBV6-1; j_gene: TRBJ1-2; CDR3aa: CASSYDRDGRVSYGYTF; CDR3nt: TGTGCCAGCAGTTACGACAGGGACGGAAGGGTTAGCTATGGCTACACCTTC
d_gene: NA; abundance: few; v_gene: TRBV11-1; j_gene: TRBJ1-6; CDR3aa: CASSLLRGQVDSPLHF; CDR3nt: TGTGCCAGCAGCTTATTGAGAGGACAAGTGGACTCACCCCTCCACTTT
d_gene: NA; abundance: NA; v_gene: TRBV28; j_gene: TRBJ1-2; CDR3aa: CASSLVRDGYYGYTF; CDR3nt: TGTGCCAGCAGTTTAGTCCGGGACGGGTACTATGGCTACACCTTC
d_gene: NA; abundance: once; v_gene: TRBV7-8; j_gene: TRBJ2-3; CDR3aa: CASSLTEADTQYF; CDR3nt: TGTGCCAGCAGCTTGACGGAAGCAGATACGCAGTATTTT
d_gene: NA; abundance: few; v_gene: TRBV6-2/TRBV6-3; j_gene: TRBJ2-5; CDR3aa: CASTHGWETQYF; CDR3nt: TGTGCCAGCACTCACGGTTGGGAGACCCAGTACTTC
d_gene: NA; abundance: many; v_gene: TRBV28; j_gene: TRBJ2-5; CDR3aa: CASSWVPGLQETQYF; CDR3nt: TGTGCCAGCAGTTGGGTACCGGGACTTCAAGAGACCCAGTACTTC
d_gene: NA; abundance: many; v_gene: TRBV7-2; j_gene: TRBJ2-3; CDR3aa: CASSLGYGDTQYF; CDR3nt: TGTGCCAGCAGCTTAGGGTATGGCGATACGCAGTATTTT
d_gene: TRBD2; abundance: many; v_gene: TRBV7-9; j_gene: TRBJ2-7; CDR3aa: CASSSPSGGAHEQYF; CDR3nt: TGTGCCAGCAGCTCTCCCAGCGGGGGGGCCCACGAGCAGTACTTC
d_gene: NA; abundance: many; v_gene: TRBV25-1; j_gene: TRBJ2-7; CDR3aa: CASSRWTEFYEQYF; CDR3nt: TGTGCCAGCAGTCGCTGGACAGAGTTCTACGAGCAGTACTTC
d_gene: TRBD2; abundance: many; v_gene: TRBV7-2; j_gene: TRBJ2-1; CDR3aa: CASSLEGAGGSNEQFF; CDR3nt: TGTGCCAGCAGCTTAGAGGGAGCGGGGGGTTCCAATGAGCAGTTCTTC
d_gene: TRBD1; abundance: many; v_gene: TRBV12-3/TRBV12-4; j_gene: TRBJ1-1; CDR3aa: CASSPTQGGGNEAFF; CDR3nt: TGTGCCAGCAGTCCTACCCAGGGGGGTGGGAATGAAGCTTTCTTT
d_gene: NA; abundance: NA; v_gene: TRBV25-1; j_gene: TRBJ1-1; CDR3aa: CASSWGAKGFTEAFF; CDR3nt: TGTGCCAGCAGTTGGGGGGCCAAGGGGTTTACTGAAGCTTTCTTT
d_gene: NA; abundance: few; v_gene: TRBV7-3; j_gene: TRBJ1-6; CDR3aa: CASSLTSRLGYNSPLHF; CDR3nt: TGTGCCAGCAGCTTAACGTCGAGGCTCGGATATAATTCACCCCTCCACTTT
d_gene: NA; abundance: NA; v_gene: TRBV13; j_gene: TRBJ2-7; CDR3aa: CASSSGLPRPYEQYF; CDR3nt: TGTGCCAGCAGCTCAGGACTCCCCAGGCCCTACGAGCAGTACTTC
d_gene: NA; abundance: many; v_gene: TRBV7-2; j_gene: TRBJ2-1; CDR3aa: CASRKTSRGYNEQFF; CDR3nt: TGTGCCAGCAGGAAGACTAGCAGGGGCTACAATGAGCAGTTCTTC
d_gene: NA; abundance: few; v_gene: TRBV2; j_gene: TRBJ2-1; CDR3aa: CASSDGDTYNEQFF; CDR3nt: TGTGCCAGCAGTGATGGTGACACGTACAATGAGCAGTTCTTC
d_gene: NA; abundance: few; v_gene: TRBV20-1; j_gene: TRBJ2-4; CDR3aa: CSARDRGGRDKNIQYF; CDR3nt: TGCAGTGCTAGAGATCGGGGCGGTCGGGACAAAAACATTCAGTACTTC
d_gene: TRBD1; abundance: few; v_gene: TRBV9; j_gene: TRBJ1-1; CDR3aa: CASSVVRGNEAFF; CDR3nt: TGTGCCAGCAGCGTAGTCAGGGGGAATGAAGCTTTCTTT
d_gene: TRBD1; abundance: NA; v_gene: TRBV20-1; j_gene: TRBJ2-1; CDR3aa: CSARETGTGKYNEQFF; CDR3nt: TGCAGTGCTAGAGAGACCGGGACAGGGAAATACAATGAGCAGTTCTTC
d_gene: NA; abundance: few; v_gene: TRBV28; j_gene: TRBJ2-4; CDR3aa: CASSFHKGVDIQYF; CDR3nt: TGTGCCAGCAGTTTTCATAAAGGGGTTGACATTCAGTACTTC
d_gene: NA; abundance: few; v_gene: TRBV28; j_gene: TRBJ2-6; CDR3aa: CASDPGTGANVLTF; CDR3nt: TGTGCCAGCGACCCTGGGACCGGGGCCAACGTCCTGACTTTC
d_gene: NA; abundance: many; v_gene: TRBV7-8; j_gene: TRBJ1-2; CDR3aa: CASSLAVVSNYGYTF; CDR3nt: TGTGCCAGCAGCTTAGCGGTAGTATCTAACTATGGCTACACCTTC
d_gene: TRBD1; abundance: NA; v_gene: TRBV4-1; j_gene: TRBJ1-2; CDR3aa: CASSQEGTGEGYTF; CDR3nt: TGCGCCAGCAGCCAAGAGGGGACAGGGGAAGGCTACACCTTC
d_gene: NA; abundance: NA; v_gene: TRBV7-8; j_gene: TRBJ2-1; CDR3aa: CASSLEGEFGYNEQFF; CDR3nt: TGTGCCAGCAGCTTAGAGGGGGAGTTCGGGTATAATGAGCAGTTCTTC
d_gene: TRBD2; abundance: few; v_gene: TRBV20-1; j_gene: TRBJ2-3; CDR3aa: CSARPLAGGPDTQYF; CDR3nt: TGCAGTGCTAGACCTCTAGCGGGGGGGCCAGATACGCAGTATTTT
d_gene: NA; abundance: NA; v_gene: TRBV19; j_gene: TRBJ2-1; CDR3aa: CASDQSRTYNEQFF; CDR3nt: TGTGCCAGTGACCAGTCGAGGACCTACAATGAGCAGTTCTTC
d_gene: TRBD2; abundance: many; v_gene: TRBV7-3; j_gene: TRBJ2-1; CDR3aa: CASSTSGGYNEQFF; CDR3nt: TGTGCCAGCAGTACTAGCGGGGGGTACAATGAGCAGTTCTTC
d_gene: NA; abundance: NA; v_gene: TRBV27; j_gene: TRBJ1-2; CDR3aa: CASSLRGTASYGYTF; CDR3nt: TGTGCCAGCAGTTTGAGGGGGACCGCGAGCTATGGCTACACCTTC
d_gene: NA; abundance: NA; v_gene: TRBV27; j_gene: TRBJ2-1; CDR3aa: CASSLVARSEQFF; CDR3nt: TGTGCCAGCAGTTTAGTAGCGAGGAGTGAGCAGTTCTTC
d_gene: NA; abundance: few; v_gene: TRBV29-1; j_gene: TRBJ2-7; CDR3aa: CSVDLQGPGSEQYF; CDR3nt: TGCAGCGTTGACCTACAGGGACCAGGTTCCGAGCAGTACTTC
d_gene: TRBD2; abundance: NA; v_gene: TRBV12-5; j_gene: TRBJ2-1; CDR3aa: CASGLVLGLAGGLNEQFF; CDR3nt: TGTGCTAGTGGTTTGGTACTGGGACTAGCGGGGGGGCTCAATGAGCAGTTCTTC
d_gene: NA; abundance: NA; v_gene: TRBV5-1; j_gene: TRBJ2-7; CDR3aa: CASRMGLGTYEQYF; CDR3nt: TGCGCCAGCAGAATGGGGTTGGGAACCTACGAGCAGTACTTC
d_gene: NA; abundance: many; v_gene: TRBV6-6; j_gene: TRBJ2-2; CDR3aa: CASSYTPGAGTGELFF; CDR3nt: TGTGCCAGCAGTTACACCCCAGGGGCGGGCACCGGGGAGCTGTTTTTT
d_gene: NA; abundance: NA; v_gene: TRBV20-1; j_gene: TRBJ2-1; CDR3aa: CSAASVSYNEQFF; CDR3nt: TGCAGTGCTGCTAGCGTTTCCTACAATGAGCAGTTCTTC